Listed below are T cell receptor beta chains from one sample, sequenced in a study of blood T cell repertoires in COVID-19. Method: immunoSEQ multiplex PCR; TCRdb's copy keeps in-frame clones and lacks some. The data contain 250,000 to 400,000 clones, more than 70% of them singletons. Sequencing was done on a sample of peripheral blood. The receptors were sampled from a woman in her twenties or thirties with COVID-19, enrolled during active disease. Each CDR3 is given with its conserved first and last residue. The D gene is left open where the match is weak. Not all rows give a size; the values are once, few, many and, for expanded clones, a class.

TRBV7-8	TRBJ1-2	.	TRBD1	CASSLTGGYYGYTF	TGTGCCAGCAGTTTAACAGGGGGTTACTATGGCTACACCTTC
TRBV6-5	TRBJ1-6	few	TRBD1	CASSQDRRDNSPLHF	TGTGCCAGCAGTCAGGACAGGCGGGATAATTCACCCCTCCACTTT
TRBV5-1	TRBJ1-5	.	TRBD1	CASSAQGAGQPQHF	TGCGCCAGCAGCGCACAGGGGGCCGGTCAGCCCCAGCATTTT
TRBV9	TRBJ2-3	.	.	CASSVGAFTSTDTQYF	TGTGCCAGCAGCGTAGGAGCGTTCACTAGCACAGATACGCAGTATTTT
TRBV11-3	TRBJ2-5	once	TRBD1	CASSQGQGQTQYF	TGTGCCAGCAGCCAAGGACAGGGCCAGACCCAGTACTTC
TRBV19	TRBJ2-6	.	.	CASRQGGANVLTF	TGTGCCAGTAGGCAGGGTGGGGCCAACGTCCTGACTTTC
TRBV25-1	TRBJ1-1	.	.	CASSLGGRAFF	TGTGCCAGCAGTTTGGGCGGGCGAGCTTTCTTT
TRBV7-9	TRBJ2-7	once	TRBD2	CASSLEWGTSTYEQYF	TGTGCCAGCAGCTTAGAATGGGGGACTAGCACCTACGAGCAGTACTTC
TRBV5-8	TRBJ1-1	.	.	CASSFLGRMNTEAFF	TGTGCCAGCAGCTTCCTGGGGCGAATGAACACTGAAGCTTTCTTT
TRBV6-4	TRBJ2-2	.	.	CASSPPGTGELFF	TGTGCCAGCTCCCCCCCAGGGACCGGGGAGCTGTTTTTT
TRBV5-5	TRBJ2-5	.	.	CASSAPTPTGQETQYF	TGTGCCAGCAGCGCACCTACTCCTACAGGACAAGAGACCCAGTACTTC
TRBV5-1	TRBJ1-2	.	.	CASSLALSRSNYGYTF	TGCGCCAGCAGCTTGGCCCTGAGTCGTTCGAACTATGGCTACACCTTC
TRBV18	TRBJ1-5	.	.	CASSPAGNQPQHF	TGTGCCAGCTCACCAGCGGGCAATCAGCCCCAGCATTTT
TRBV12-5	TRBJ1-4	.	TRBD1	CASGRQGWTNEKLFF	TGTGCTAGTGGTCGACAGGGCTGGACTAATGAAAAACTGTTTTTT
TRBV5-1	TRBJ2-1	.	.	CASSPGGGARINEQFF	TGCGCCAGCAGCCCGGGGGGCGGGGCTCGCATCAATGAGCAGTTCTTC
TRBV15	TRBJ1-2	.	.	CATSRGGYGYTF	TGTGCCACCAGCAGAGGAGGTTATGGCTACACCTTC
TRBV4-1	TRBJ1-2	.	TRBD1	CASSQEPGQGLYGYTF	TGCGCCAGCAGCCAAGAACCGGGACAGGGGCTATATGGCTACACCTTC
TRBV6-5	TRBJ1-4	.	.	CASSDRTATNEKLFF	TGTGCCAGCAGCGACAGGACTGCAACTAATGAAAAACTGTTTTTT
TRBV6-5	TRBJ1-2	.	.	CASIQGGRPYGYTF	TGTGCCAGCATCCAAGGGGGACGGCCCTATGGCTACACCTTC
TRBV7-9	TRBJ2-2	.	.	CASSLGAGWTGELFF	TGTGCCAGCAGCTTAGGAGCAGGGTGGACCGGGGAGCTGTTTTTT
TRBV18	TRBJ2-1	.	TRBD1	CASSPGTAYNEQFF	TGTGCCAGCTCCCCCGGGACAGCATACAATGAGCAGTTCTTC
TRBV6-5	TRBJ2-1	.	TRBD2	CASSIGLAGGNEQFF	TGTGCCAGCAGTATCGGACTAGCGGGGGGGAATGAGCAGTTCTTC
TRBV7-8	TRBJ1-4	.	TRBD1	CASSLISGTGAEKLFF	TGTGCCAGCAGCTTAATTTCCGGGACAGGGGCCGAAAAACTGTTTTTT
TRBV7-2	TRBJ1-4	few	.	CASSAGVTNEKLFF	TGTGCCAGCAGCGCGGGGGTAACTAATGAAAAACTGTTTTTT
TRBV6-4	TRBJ2-1	.	.	CASSDSPRGAYNEQFF	TGTGCCAGCAGTGACTCCCCTCGGGGGGCATACAATGAGCAGTTCTTC
TRBV6-2/TRBV6-3	TRBJ2-1	.	.	CASSYGGNLEQFF	TGTGCCAGCAGTTACGGGGGGAATTTGGAGCAGTTCTTC
TRBV6-5	TRBJ1-3	.	.	CASRGGYSGNTIYF	TGTGCCAGCAGAGGGGGATACTCTGGAAACACCATATATTTT
TRBV6-1	TRBJ1-4	.	.	CASSEVLERGEKLFF	TGTGCCAGCAGTGAGGTCCTCGAGAGGGGGGAAAAACTGTTTTTT
TRBV18	TRBJ1-3	.	.	CASSPLPVTVSGNTIYF	TGTGCCAGCTCACCACTTCCCGTTACAGTCTCTGGAAACACCATATATTTT
TRBV18	TRBJ1-2	.	.	CASSPPDGDLIYGYTF	TGTGCCAGCTCACCACCGGACGGGGACTTAATCTATGGCTACACCTTC
TRBV11-2	TRBJ1-1	once	.	CASSRGAGQEAFF	TGTGCCAGCAGCCGGGGGGCAGGGCAGGAAGCTTTCTTT
TRBV18	TRBJ2-5	.	.	CASSQPGAETQYF	TGTGCCAGCTCCCAGCCGGGAGCGGAGACCCAGTACTTC
TRBV6-4	TRBJ1-2	.	TRBD1	CASSDQTGGNYGYTF	TGTGCCAGCAGTGACCAGACAGGGGGCAACTATGGCTACACCTTC
TRBV29-1	TRBJ2-1	.	TRBD2	CSVGRTSGGYNEQFF	TGCAGCGTTGGCAGAACTAGCGGGGGCTACAATGAGCAGTTCTTC
TRBV19	TRBJ2-1	.	.	CASTLTGVNEQFF	TGTGCCAGTACCCTGACGGGGGTGAATGAGCAGTTCTTC
TRBV5-1	TRBJ1-2	.	.	CASSIPDSYGYTF	TGCGCCAGCAGCATCCCGGACAGCTATGGCTACACCTTC
TRBV7-9	TRBJ2-7	.	.	CASSLTSSSYEQYF	TGTGCCAGCAGCTTGACTTCGAGCTCCTACGAGCAGTACTTC
TRBV28	TRBJ1-3	.	TRBD1	CASSLPGTGLNTIYF	TGTGCCAGCAGTCTCCCCGGGACAGGGTTGAACACCATATATTTT
TRBV28	TRBJ1-3	.	TRBD1	CASRQGGTHTIYF	TGTGCCAGCCGACAGGGAGGTACGCACACCATATATTTT
TRBV2	TRBJ2-1	.	.	CASSEARSSGEQFF	TGTGCCAGCAGTGAAGCTAGATCCTCGGGTGAGCAGTTCTTC
TRBV3-1/TRBV3-2	TRBJ2-6	.	.	CASSLQGANVLTF	TGTGCCAGCAGCCTACAGGGTGCCAACGTCCTGACTTTC
TRBV5-1	TRBJ2-1	once	TRBD2	CASSLAGTSGVNEQFF	TGCGCCAGCAGCTTAGCCGGGACTAGCGGGGTCAATGAGCAGTTCTTC
TRBV2	TRBJ2-3	.	.	CASSDNTDTQYF	TGTGCCAGCAGTGACAACACAGATACGCAGTATTTT
TRBV5-5	TRBJ2-2	.	.	CASSLGAGDTGELFF	TGTGCCAGCAGCTTGGGGGCAGGGGACACCGGGGAGCTGTTTTTT
TRBV30	TRBJ2-7	once	TRBD1	CAWSTGGLYEQYF	TGTGCCTGGAGTACAGGGGGACTTTACGAGCAGTACTTC
TRBV5-1	TRBJ1-6	.	.	CASSRSGITRSYNSPLHF	TGCGCCAGCAGCCGTTCAGGGATCACCCGCTCCTATAATTCACCCCTCCACTTT
TRBV5-1	TRBJ1-1	.	.	CASSLERANTEAFF	TGCGCCAGCAGCTTGGAGAGGGCGAACACTGAAGCTTTCTTT
TRBV3-1/TRBV3-2	TRBJ1-1	.	.	CASSPLGRSNTEAFF	TGTGCCAGCAGCCCCCTTGGGAGATCGAACACTGAAGCTTTCTTT
TRBV5-1	TRBJ2-5	.	.	CASSLGISGGMETQYF	TGCGCCAGCAGCTTGGGGATCAGTGGGGGCATGGAGACCCAGTACTTC
TRBV4-2	TRBJ1-1	once	.	CASSPRPTGTEAFF	TGTGCCAGCAGCCCAAGACCTACGGGCACTGAAGCTTTCTTT
TRBV28	TRBJ2-1	.	TRBD2	CASSRSGGAGNEQFF	TGTGCCAGCAGCCGTAGCGGGGGGGCGGGAAATGAGCAGTTCTTC
TRBV20-1	TRBJ2-1	once	.	CSASILPSSAQFF	TGCAGTGCTAGTATCCTCCCCTCCAGCGCGCAGTTCTTC